Below are 17 T cell receptor beta chains sequenced from a single sample in a study of blood T cell repertoires in COVID-19. The data were produced by immunoSEQ multiplex PCR, yet TCRdb's version contains in-frame clones alone and is incomplete. The sample has 40,000 to 50,000 clones, 80% to 90% seen once. The sequenced sample consisted of peripheral blood. These receptors all stem from a human donor in a cohort sampled during active COVID-19.

The gene calls are TRBV5-1 and TRBJ2-2, with 10 nucleotides matching TRBD2. V shed 1 base, J shed 4 bases, and the junction held 10 bases outside the gene matches. This CDR3 region has 18 residues. Germline CDR1 and CDR2: SGHRS and YFSETQ. DNA for the CDR3: TGCGCCAGCAGCTTGTTGCCCGGACTAGCGGCAGGCACCGGGGAGCTGTTTTTT. Its translation is CASSLLPGLAAGTGELFF.

The rearrangement links TRBV4-3 to TRBJ1-4, with TRBD1 identical over 8 bases. Germline V gives CDR1 LGHNA, CDR2 YSLEER. After removal of 0 bases from V and 1 base from J, the junction contained 7 bases not matched to a gene. The CDR3 runs 18 residues. Here the CDR3 reads CASSQDNAGGLTNEKLFF. The CDR3 DNA follows: TGCGCCAGCAGCCAAGATAATGCAGGGGGCTTAACTAATGAAAAACTGTTTTTT.

The J gene is TRBJ1-2, the V gene TRBV21-1; the tabulated D call, TRBD1, remains unverified against the DNA. TRBV21-1 is flagged as a pseudogene. CDR3 size: 15 residues. Here the CDR3 reads CASSKRRGRGYGYTF. The CDR3 coding sequence is TGTGCCAGCAGCAAACGGAGGGGGCGCGGCTATGGCTACACCTTC.

This rearrangement joins TRBV27 to TRBJ1-2; 7 nucleotides agree with TRBD1. Germline V gene lookup returns CDR1 MNHEY and CDR2 SMNVEV (reference sequence). This CDR3 comprises 14 residues. With 6 bases clipped from V and 5 bases from J, the junction kept 9 bases outside the gene matches. CDR3 nucleotides: TGTGCCAGCAGAAAAACAGGGGCTCCATATGGCTACACCTTC. Encoded protein: CASRKTGAPYGYTF.

This clone was seen once. The chain is built from TRBV6-6 and TRBJ1-1, with D possibly TRBD1 on 6 matching bases. Germline CDR1 reads MNHNY; CDR2 reads SVGAGI (reference sequence). The CDR3 covers 15 residues. V was clipped by 6 bases and J by 3 bases, with 17 bases between them. The CDR3 DNA reads as TGTGCCAGCAGGTGGGGCAGGGGATCGGACACTGAAGCTTTCTTT. Translation gives CASRWGRGSDTEAFF.

V and J are TRBV6-5 and TRBJ2-7, with D perhaps matching TRBD2 (6 bases). CDR1 is MNHEY and CDR2 is SVGAGI in the germline V gene. There are 12 residues in the CDR3. Trimming removed 7 bases from V and 3 bases from J, with 10 bases in between. Here the CDR3 reads CASTSADYEQYF. The CDR3, as DNA: TGTGCCAGCACTAGCGCCGACTACGAGCAGTACTTC.

This chain uses TRBV2 with TRBJ1-1; D might be TRBD1 (5 bases). The CDR3 sequence is 13 residues long. V was cut by 7 bases and J by 0 bases, with 9 bases left in between. Per germline, CDR1 SNHLY and CDR2 FYNNEI. The CDR3 bases are TGTGCCAGCAATGCAGGGATGAACACTGAAGCTTTCTTT. It is translated as CASNAGMNTEAFF.

The V gene is TRBV3-1 (or the pseudogene TRBV3-2), the J gene TRBJ1-4, with D possibly matching TRBD1 (5 bases). Trimming shortened V by 4 bases and J by 5 bases, and 14 bases separated the two germline ends. This CDR3 comprises 15 residues. Germline V gene sequence: CDR1 LGHDT, CDR2 YNNKEL (reference sequence). CDR3 sequence: CASSLQTGGNEKLFF. In DNA form, the CDR3 reads TGTGCCAGCAGCCTCCAGACTGGGGGGAATGAAAAACTGTTTTTT.

V is TRBV7-9 and J is TRBJ2-6; perhaps TRBD1 as D (7 bases). Per germline, CDR1 SEHNR and CDR2 FQNEAQ (reference sequence). V shed 7 bases and J shed 0 bases, with 22 bases lying between them. CDR3 length equals 19 residues. The CDR3 nucleotides are TGTGCCAGCACCCGGGGGTGGGGACAGACTAACTCTGGGGCCAACGTCCTGACTTTC. Its protein product is CASTRGWGQTNSGANVLTF.

The chain combines TRBV5-4 with TRBJ2-1; maybe TRBD2 (7 bases). Germline CDR1 reads SGHNT; CDR2 reads YYREEE (reference sequence). Trimming shortened V by 3 bases and J by 4 bases, and 14 bases separated the two germline ends. This CDR3 is built from 15 residues. This CDR3 is CASSWTGGGYNEQFF. DNA of the CDR3: TGTGCCAGCAGCTGGACGGGGGGCGGGTACAATGAGCAGTTCTTC.

This rearrangement joins TRBV2 to TRBJ1-6, with D possibly TRBD1 on 5 matching bases. CDR1 SNHLY and CDR2 FYNNEI come from the germline V gene. Trimming took off 7 bases at V and 12 bases at J, with 19 bases between the two ends. The CDR3 is made up of 14 amino acids. The CDR3 DNA follows: TGTGCCAGCACTATGGGACTACGAAAAGGACCCCTCCACTTT. The encoded protein is CASTMGLRKGPLHF.

This clone was recorded once. The rearrangement uses TRBV30 and TRBJ2-5, with TRBD2 identical over 12 bases. The CDR3 totals 14 residues. The J segment lost 3 bases and the V segment lost 5 bases, leaving 4 bases of the junction unmatched. Per germline, CDR1 GTSNPN and CDR2 SVGIG (reference sequence). In nucleotides, the CDR3 is TGTGCCTGGGCCCGGACTAGCGGGGAAGAGACCCAGTACTTC. This gives the protein CAWARTSGEETQYF.

The gene calls are TRBV5-8 and TRBJ2-2; 11 nucleotides line up with TRBD1. CDR3 length: 16 residues. V lost 5 bases and J lost 6; bases outside the gene matches: 9. CDR1 is SGHTS and CDR2 is YDEGEE in the germline V gene. The CDR3 coding sequence is TGTGCCAGCAGTCGCCGGGACAGGGGGAGGTCCGGGGAGCTGTTTTTT. Translation: CASSRRDRGRSGELFF.

The chain uses TRBV5-4 and TRBJ2-7; D possibly corresponds to TRBD1 (5 bases). Trimming stripped 6 bases from V and 3 bases from J, with 16 bases between. This CDR3 spans 14 amino acids. Germline CDR1 is SGHNT and CDR2 is YYREEE (reference sequence). CDR3 protein: CASTSLDKSYEQYF. CDR3 sequence (DNA): TGTGCCAGCACTTCACTGGACAAGAGCTACGAGCAGTACTTC.

J is TRBJ2-1 and V is TRBV4-1; 12 bases align to TRBD2. The CDR3 sequence is 18 residues long. V gave up 0 bases and J gave up 7 bases; unmatched junction bases: 10. Germline CDR1 MGHRA, CDR2 YSYEKL. The DNA of the CDR3 is TGCGCCAGCAGCCAAGATTTGGTAGGACTAGCGGGGTTGAATGAGCAGTTCTTC. Translation: CASSQDLVGLAGLNEQFF.

J is TRBJ2-1 and V is TRBV2, with D perhaps matching TRBD2 (6 bases). The germline V gene encodes CDR1 SNHLY and CDR2 FYNNEI. V was shortened by 7 bases and J by 0 bases, with 13 bases between the two germline ends. This CDR3 region has 15 residues. Here the CDR3 reads CASTGGTLSYNEQFF. The CDR3 bases are TGTGCCAGCACCGGCGGGACCCTCTCCTACAATGAGCAGTTCTTC. Filled out from reference TRBV2 and TRBJ2-1, the complete variable domain reads EPEVTQTPSHQVTQMGQEVILRCVPISNHLYFYWYRQILGQKVEFLVSFYNNEISEKSEIFDDQFSVERPDGSNFTLKIRSTKLEDSAMYFCASTGGTLSYNEQFFGPGTRLTVL.

V gene TRBV4-2 combines with J gene TRBJ1-3, with a possible D match to TRBD1 (5 bases). Deletions cut 1 base from V and 2 bases from J, with 15 bases between. The germline V gene encodes CDR1 LGHNA and CDR2 YNFKEQ. The CDR3 contains 17 residues. The CDR3 DNA is TGTGCCAGCAGCCAAGCCGACCCGCTGGGGCCTGGAAACACCATATATTTT. Its protein product is CASSQADPLGPGNTIYF.